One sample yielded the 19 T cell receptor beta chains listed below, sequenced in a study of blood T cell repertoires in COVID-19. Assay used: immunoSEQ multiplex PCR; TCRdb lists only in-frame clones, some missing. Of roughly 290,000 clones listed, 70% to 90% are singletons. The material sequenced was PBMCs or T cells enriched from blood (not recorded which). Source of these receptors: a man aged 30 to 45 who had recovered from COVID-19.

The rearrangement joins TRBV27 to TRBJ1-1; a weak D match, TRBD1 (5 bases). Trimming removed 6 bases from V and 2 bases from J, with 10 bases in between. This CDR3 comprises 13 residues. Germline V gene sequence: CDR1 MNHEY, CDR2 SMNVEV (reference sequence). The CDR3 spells CASSTGGNTEAFF. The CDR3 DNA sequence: TGTGCCAGCAGCACGGGGGGAAACACTGAAGCTTTCTTT.

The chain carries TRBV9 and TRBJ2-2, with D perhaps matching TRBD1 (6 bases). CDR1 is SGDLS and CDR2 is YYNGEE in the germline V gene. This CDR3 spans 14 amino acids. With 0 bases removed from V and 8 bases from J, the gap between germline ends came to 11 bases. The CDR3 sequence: CASSVEAGAGELFF. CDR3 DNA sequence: TGTGCCAGCAGCGTAGAGGCAGGGGCTGGGGAGCTGTTTTTT.

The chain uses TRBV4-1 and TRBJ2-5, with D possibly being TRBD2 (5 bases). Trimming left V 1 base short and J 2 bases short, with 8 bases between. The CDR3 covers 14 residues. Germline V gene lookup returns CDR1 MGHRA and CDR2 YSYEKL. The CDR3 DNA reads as TGCGCCAGCAGCCAAGCCCCGGGGCAAGAGACCCAGTACTTC. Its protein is CASSQAPGQETQYF.

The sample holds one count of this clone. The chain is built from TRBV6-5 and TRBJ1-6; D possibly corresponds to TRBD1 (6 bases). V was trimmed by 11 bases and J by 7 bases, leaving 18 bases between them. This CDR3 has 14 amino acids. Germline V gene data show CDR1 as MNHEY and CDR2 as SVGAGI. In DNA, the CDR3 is TGTGCCGGGGGACACAGGGCTCTGAATTCACCCCTCCACTTT. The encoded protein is CAGGHRALNSPLHF.

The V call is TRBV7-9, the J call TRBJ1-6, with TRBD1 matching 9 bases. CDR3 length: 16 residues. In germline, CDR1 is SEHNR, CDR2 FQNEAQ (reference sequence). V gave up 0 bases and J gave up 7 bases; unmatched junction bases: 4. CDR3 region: CASSLAFTGGNSPLHF. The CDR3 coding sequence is TGTGCCAGCAGCTTAGCCTTTACAGGGGGCAATTCACCCCTCCACTTT. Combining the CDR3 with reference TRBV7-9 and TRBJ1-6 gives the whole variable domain DTGVSQNPRHKITKRGQNVTFRCDPISEHNRLYWYRQTLGQGPEFLTYFQNEAQLEKSRLLSDRFSAERPKGSFSTLEIQRTEQGDSAMYLCASSLAFTGGNSPLHFGNGTRLTVT.

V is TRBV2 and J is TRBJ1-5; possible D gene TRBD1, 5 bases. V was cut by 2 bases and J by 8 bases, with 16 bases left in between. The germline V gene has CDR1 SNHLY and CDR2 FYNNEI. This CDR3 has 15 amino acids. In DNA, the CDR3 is TGTGCCAGCAGTGAATTTTTGGGGGGTAGCGAGCCCCAGCATTTT. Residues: CASSEFLGGSEPQHF.

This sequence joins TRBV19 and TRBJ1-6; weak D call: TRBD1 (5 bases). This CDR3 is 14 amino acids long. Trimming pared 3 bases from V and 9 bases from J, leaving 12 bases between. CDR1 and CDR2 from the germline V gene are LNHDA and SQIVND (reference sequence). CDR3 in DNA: TGTGCCAGTAGTATCAAGGGGATCGGTTCACCCCTCCACTTT. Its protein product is CASSIKGIGSPLHF.

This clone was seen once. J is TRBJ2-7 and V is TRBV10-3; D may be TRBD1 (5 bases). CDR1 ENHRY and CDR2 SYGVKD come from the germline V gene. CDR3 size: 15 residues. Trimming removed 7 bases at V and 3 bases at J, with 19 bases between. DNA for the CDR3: TGTGCCATCACCGACAGCCTGACAGAAAACTACGAGCAGTACTTC. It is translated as CAITDSLTENYEQYF.

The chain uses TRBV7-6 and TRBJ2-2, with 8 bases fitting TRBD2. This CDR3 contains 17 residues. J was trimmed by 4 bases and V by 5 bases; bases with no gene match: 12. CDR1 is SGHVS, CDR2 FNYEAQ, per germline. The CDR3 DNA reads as TGTGCCAGCAGCAAACCGGGGGGGCTGAGTCTCACCGGGGAGCTGTTTTTT. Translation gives CASSKPGGLSLTGELFF.

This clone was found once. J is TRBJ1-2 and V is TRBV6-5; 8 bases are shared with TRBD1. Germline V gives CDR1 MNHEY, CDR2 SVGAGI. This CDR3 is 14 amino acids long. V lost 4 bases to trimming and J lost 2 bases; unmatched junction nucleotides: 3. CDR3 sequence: CASSWTGRNYGYTF. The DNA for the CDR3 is TGTGCCAGCAGTTGGACAGGGAGGAACTATGGCTACACCTTC.

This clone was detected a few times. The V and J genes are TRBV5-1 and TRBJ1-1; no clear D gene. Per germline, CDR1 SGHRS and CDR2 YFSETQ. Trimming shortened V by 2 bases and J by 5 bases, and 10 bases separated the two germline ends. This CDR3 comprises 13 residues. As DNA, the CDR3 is TGCGCCAGCAGCTTAAAGTTCGAGACTGAAGCTTTCTTT. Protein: CASSLKFETEAFF.

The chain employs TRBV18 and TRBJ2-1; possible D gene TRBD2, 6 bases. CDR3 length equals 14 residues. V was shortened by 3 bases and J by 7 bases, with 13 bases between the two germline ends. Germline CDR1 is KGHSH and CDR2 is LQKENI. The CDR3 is CASSPFREPNEQFF. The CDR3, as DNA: TGTGCCAGCTCACCTTTCCGGGAGCCAAATGAGCAGTTCTTC.

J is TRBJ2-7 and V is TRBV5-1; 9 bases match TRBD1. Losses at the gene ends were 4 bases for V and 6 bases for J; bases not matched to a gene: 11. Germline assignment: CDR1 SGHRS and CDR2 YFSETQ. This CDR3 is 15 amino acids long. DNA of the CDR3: TGCGCCAGCAGCCGACTAGGACAGGGGATGGGCGAGCAGTACTTC. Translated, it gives CASSRLGQGMGEQYF.

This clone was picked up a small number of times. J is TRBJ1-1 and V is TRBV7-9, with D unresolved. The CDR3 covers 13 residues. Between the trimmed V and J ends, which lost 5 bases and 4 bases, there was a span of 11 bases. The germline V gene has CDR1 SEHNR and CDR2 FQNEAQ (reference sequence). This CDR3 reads CASSPSGVTEAFF. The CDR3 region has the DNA TGTGCCAGCAGCCCATCCGGGGTCACTGAAGCTTTCTTT.

Here the CDR3 DNA reads TGTGCCAGCAGGCATACTAGCGGGGGGGCGAGGGAGCAGTTCTTC. Protein sequence: CASRHTSGGAREQFF. This chain connects TRBV6-5 to TRBJ2-1, with 13 bases lining up with TRBD2. The CDR3 runs 15 residues. The germline CDR1 and CDR2 sequences are MNHEY and SVGAGI. The V and J ends lost 6 bases and 10 bases, in that order; junction bases with no gene match: 9.

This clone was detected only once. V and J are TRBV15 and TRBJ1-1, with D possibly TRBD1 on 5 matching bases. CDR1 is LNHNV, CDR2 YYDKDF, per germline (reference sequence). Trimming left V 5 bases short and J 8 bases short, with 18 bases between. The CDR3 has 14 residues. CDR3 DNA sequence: TGTGCCACCAGCTCAGATCAGGGAATGAGGGAAGCTTTCTTT. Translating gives CATSSDQGMREAFF.

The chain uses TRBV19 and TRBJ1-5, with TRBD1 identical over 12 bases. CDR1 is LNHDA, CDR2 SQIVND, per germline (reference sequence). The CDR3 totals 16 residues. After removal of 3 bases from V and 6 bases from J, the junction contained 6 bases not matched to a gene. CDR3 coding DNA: TGTGCCAGTAGTATGGGGGACAGGGGGCTGGGTCAGCCCCAGCATTTT. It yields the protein CASSMGDRGLGQPQHF. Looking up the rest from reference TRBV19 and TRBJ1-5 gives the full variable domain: DGGITQSPKYLFRKEGQNVTLSCEQNLNHDAMYWYRQDPGQGLRLIYYSQIVNDFQKGDIAEGYSVSREKKESFPLTVTSAQKNPTAFYLCASSMGDRGLGQPQHFGDGTRLSIL.

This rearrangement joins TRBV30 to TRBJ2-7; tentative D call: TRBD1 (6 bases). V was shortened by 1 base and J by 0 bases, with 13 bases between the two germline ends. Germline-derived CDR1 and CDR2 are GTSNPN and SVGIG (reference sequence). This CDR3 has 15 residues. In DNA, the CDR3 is TGTGCCTGGAGTGGGACGGGACATTTCTCCTACGAGCAGTACTTC. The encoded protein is CAWSGTGHFSYEQYF.

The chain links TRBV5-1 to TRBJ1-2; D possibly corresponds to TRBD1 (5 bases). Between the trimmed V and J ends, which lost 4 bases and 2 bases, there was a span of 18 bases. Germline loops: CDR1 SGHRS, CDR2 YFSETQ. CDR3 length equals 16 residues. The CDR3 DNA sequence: TGCGCCAGCAGCCTTAACCTGCCCCGGGGGAACTATGGCTACACCTTC. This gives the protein CASSLNLPRGNYGYTF.